This T cell receptor (beta chain) was retrieved from a study of early T cells in non-severe SARS-CoV-2 infection. Whole-study context: The authors sequenced bulk RNA from unsorted whole blood, leaving chains unpaired. Points from the study as a whole: The matching step, a VDJdb search, favored anti-spike CD8 responses and missed private and CD4 specificities.

The trim removed 7 bases at V and 2 bases at J, leaving 17 bases unmatched. The CDR3 is 19 residues long. The germline V gene encodes CDR1 SQVTM and CDR2 ANQGSEA. Comment on this clonotype: Its antigen remains unidentified.

Researchers tagged individual cDNA molecules with unique molecular identifiers. TCRdb independently ran MiXCR on the 5' RACE reads; one entry per CDR3 protein. The sample has some 64,000 distinct CDR3 sequences; roughly an eighth are singletons. Sequenced sample: whole blood. This TCR was sampled from an adult who was a healthcare worker with PCR-confirmed SARS-CoV-2 infection or an uninfected control (not recorded which). The V call is TRBV29-1, the J call TRBJ2-3; TRBD2 aligns across 14 bases. This CDR3 reads CSARGIGTSGRSPTDTQYF. The DNA of the CDR3 is TGCAGCGCCAGGGGGATCGGGACTAGCGGGAGATCCCCCACAGATACGCAGTATTTT.